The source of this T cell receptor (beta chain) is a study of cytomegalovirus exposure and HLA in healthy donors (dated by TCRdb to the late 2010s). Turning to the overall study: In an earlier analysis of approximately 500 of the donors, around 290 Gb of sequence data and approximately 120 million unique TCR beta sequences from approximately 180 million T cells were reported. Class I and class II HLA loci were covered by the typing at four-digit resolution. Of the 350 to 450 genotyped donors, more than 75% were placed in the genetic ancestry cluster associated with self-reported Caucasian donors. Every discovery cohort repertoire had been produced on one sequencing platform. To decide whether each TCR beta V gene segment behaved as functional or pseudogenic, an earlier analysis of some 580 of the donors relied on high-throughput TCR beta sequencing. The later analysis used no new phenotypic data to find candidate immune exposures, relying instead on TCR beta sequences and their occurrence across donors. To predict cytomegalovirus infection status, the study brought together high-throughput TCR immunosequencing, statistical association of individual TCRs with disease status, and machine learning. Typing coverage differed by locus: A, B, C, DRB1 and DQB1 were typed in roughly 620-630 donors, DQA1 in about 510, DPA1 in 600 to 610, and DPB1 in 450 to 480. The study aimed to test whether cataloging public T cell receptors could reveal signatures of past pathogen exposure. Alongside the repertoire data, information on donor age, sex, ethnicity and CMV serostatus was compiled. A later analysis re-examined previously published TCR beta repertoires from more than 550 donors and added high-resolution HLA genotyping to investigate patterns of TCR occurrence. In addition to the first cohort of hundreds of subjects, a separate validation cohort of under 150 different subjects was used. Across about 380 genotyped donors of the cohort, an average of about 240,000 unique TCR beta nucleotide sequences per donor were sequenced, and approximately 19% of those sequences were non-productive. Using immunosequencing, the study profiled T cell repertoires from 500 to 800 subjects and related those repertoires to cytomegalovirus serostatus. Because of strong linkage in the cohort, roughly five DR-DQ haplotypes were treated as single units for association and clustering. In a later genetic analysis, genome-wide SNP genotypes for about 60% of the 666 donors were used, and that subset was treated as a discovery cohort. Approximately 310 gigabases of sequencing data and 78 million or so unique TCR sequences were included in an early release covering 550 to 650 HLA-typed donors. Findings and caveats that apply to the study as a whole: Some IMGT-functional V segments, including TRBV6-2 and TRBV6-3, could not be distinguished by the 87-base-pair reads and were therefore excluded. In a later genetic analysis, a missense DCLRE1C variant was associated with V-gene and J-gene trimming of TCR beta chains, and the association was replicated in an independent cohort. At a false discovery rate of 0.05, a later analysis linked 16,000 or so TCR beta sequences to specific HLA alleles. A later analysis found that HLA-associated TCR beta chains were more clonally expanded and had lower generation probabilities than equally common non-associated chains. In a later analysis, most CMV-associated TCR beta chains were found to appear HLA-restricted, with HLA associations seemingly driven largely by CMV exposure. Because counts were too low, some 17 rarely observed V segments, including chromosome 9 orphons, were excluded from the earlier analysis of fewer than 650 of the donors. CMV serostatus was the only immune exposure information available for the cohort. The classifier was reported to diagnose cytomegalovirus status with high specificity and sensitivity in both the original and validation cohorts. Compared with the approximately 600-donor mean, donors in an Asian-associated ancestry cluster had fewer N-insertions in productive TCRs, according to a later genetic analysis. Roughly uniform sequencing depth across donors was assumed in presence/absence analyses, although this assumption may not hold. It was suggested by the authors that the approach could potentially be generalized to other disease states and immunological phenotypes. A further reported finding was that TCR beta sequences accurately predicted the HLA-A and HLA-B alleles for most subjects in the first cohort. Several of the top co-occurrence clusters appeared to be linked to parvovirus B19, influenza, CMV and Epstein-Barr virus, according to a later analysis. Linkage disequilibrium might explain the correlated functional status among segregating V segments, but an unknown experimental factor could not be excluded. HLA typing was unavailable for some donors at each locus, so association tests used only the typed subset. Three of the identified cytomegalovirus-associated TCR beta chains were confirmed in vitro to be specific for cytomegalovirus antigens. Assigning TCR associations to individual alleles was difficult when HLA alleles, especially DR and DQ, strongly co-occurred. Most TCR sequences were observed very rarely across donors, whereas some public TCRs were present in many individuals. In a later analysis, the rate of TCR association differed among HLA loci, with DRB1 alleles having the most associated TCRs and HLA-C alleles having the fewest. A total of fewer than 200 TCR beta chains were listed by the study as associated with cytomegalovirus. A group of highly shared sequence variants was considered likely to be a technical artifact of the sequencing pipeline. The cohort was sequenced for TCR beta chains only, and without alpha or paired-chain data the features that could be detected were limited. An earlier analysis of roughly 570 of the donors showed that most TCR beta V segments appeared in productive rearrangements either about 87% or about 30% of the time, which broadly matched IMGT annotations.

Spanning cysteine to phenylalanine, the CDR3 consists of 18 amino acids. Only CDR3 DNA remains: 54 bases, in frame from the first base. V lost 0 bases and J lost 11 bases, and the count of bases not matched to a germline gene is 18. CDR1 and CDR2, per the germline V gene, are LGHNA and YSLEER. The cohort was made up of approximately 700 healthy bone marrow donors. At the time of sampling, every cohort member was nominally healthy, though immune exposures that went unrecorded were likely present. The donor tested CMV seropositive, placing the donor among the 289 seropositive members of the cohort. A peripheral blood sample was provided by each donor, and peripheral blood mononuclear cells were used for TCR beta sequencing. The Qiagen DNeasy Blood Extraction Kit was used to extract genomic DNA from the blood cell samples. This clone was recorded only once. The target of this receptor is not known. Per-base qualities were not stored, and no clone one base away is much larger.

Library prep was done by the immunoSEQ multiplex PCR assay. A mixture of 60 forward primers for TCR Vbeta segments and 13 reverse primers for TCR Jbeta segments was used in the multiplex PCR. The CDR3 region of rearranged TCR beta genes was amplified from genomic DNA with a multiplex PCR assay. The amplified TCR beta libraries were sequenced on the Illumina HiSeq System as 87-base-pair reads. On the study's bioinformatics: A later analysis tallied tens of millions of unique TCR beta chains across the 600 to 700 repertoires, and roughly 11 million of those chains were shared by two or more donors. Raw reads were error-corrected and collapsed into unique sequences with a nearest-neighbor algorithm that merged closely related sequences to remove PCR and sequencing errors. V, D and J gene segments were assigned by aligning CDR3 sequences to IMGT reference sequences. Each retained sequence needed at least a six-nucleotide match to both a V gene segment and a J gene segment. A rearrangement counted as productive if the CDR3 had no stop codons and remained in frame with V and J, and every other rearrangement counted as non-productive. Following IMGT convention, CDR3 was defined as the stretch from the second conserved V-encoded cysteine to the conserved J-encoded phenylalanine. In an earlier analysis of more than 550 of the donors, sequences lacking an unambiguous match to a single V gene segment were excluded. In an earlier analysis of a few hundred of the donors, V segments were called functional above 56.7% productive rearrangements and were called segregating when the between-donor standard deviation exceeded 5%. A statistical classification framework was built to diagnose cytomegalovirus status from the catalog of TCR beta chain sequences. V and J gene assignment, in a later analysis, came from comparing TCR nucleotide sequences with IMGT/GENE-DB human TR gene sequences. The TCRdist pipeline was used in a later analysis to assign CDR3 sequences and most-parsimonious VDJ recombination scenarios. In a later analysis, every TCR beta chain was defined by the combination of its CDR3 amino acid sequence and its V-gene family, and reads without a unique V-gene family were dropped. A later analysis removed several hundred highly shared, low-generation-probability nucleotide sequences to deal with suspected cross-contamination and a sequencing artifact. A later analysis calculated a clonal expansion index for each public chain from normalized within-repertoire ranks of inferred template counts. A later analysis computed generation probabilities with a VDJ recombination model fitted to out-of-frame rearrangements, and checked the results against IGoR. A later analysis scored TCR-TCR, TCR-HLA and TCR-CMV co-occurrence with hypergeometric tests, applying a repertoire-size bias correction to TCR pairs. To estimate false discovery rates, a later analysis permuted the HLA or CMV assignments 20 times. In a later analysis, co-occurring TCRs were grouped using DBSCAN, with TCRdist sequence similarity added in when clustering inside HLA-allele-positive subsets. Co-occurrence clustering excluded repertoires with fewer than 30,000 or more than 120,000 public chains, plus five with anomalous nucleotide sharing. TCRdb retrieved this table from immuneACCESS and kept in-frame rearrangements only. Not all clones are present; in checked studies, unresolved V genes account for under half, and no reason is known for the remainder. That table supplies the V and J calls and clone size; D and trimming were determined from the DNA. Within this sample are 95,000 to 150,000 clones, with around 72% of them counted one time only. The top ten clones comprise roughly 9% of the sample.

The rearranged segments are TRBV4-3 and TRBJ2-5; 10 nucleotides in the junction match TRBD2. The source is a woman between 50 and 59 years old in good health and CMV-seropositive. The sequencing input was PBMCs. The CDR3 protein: CASSQDLVQETSGLEQYF. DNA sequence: TGCGCCAGCAGCCAAGATTTGGTTCAGGAGACTAGCGGGTTAGAGCAGTACTTC.